Below, one T cell receptor (beta chain) is given with its context. Its specificity is unknown. This sample was taken from a study of OX40 agonist ivuxolimab in advanced cancers. Background on the study: Every 2 weeks, patients received ivuxolimab intravenously, dosed at 0.01 to 10 mg/kg. It was permissible to have had prior anti-PD-1, anti-PD-L1 or anti-CTLA-4 therapy, and approximately 38% had some. Study-wide findings and caveats: Among the least clonally expanded were partial responders at 0.1-3.0 mg/kg.

Libraries were prepared by immunoSEQ multiplex PCR; TCRdb keeps only in-frame clonotypes and omits some of them. The data hold 70,000 to 95,000 clones, with about 86% observed a single time. The CDR3 runs 15 residues. Germline assignment: CDR1 MDHEN and CDR2 SYDVKM. The V gene lost 10 bases and the J gene lost 5 bases, with 22 bases spanning the gap. The rearrangement joins TRBV28 to TRBJ2-3, with D uncertain. The sequencing used CD4+ or CD8+ T cells sorted from blood, collected in a trial of the OX40 agonist ivuxolimab. This TCR was sampled from an adult with an advanced solid tumor such as melanoma, head and neck, liver or kidney cancer. Here the CDR3 DNA reads TGTGCCATACACGTTACGAACCTAGGTGGAGATACGCAGTATTTT. This codes for CAIHVTNLGGDTQYF.